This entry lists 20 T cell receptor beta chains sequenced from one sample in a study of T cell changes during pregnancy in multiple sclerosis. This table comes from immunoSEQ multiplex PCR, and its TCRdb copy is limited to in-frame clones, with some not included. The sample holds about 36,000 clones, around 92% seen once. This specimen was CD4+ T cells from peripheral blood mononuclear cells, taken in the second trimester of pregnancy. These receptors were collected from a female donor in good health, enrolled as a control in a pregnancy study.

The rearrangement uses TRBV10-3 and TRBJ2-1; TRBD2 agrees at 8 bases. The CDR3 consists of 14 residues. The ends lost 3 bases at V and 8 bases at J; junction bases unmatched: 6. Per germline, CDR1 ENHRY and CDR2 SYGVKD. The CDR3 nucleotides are TGTGCCATCAGTGAAGAGCGGGAGCGGGATGAGCAGTTCTTC. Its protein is CAISEERERDEQFF.

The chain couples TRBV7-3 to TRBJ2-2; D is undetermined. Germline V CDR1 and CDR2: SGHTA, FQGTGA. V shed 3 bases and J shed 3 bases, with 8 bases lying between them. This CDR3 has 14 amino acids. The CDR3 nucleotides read TGTGCCAGCAGCTTCGCTAGGCACACCGGGGAGCTGTTTTTT. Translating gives CASSFARHTGELFF.

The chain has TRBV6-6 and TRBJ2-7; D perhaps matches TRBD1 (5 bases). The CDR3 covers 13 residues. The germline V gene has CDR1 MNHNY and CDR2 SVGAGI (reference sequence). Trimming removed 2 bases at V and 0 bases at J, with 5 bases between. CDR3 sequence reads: CASSYDSSYEQYF. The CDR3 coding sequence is TGTGCCAGCAGTTACGACAGCTCCTACGAGCAGTACTTC.

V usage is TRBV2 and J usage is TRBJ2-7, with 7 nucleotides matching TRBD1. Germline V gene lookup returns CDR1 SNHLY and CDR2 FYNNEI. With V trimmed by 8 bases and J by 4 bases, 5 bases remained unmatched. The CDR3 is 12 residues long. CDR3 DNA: TGTGCCAGCGACAGGGCTGGGTACGAGCAGTACTTC. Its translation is CASDRAGYEQYF.

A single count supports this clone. In nucleotides, the CDR3 is TGCGCCAGCAGCCAGGGCGTTCTAGCGGACTCCTACGAGCAGTACTTC. As protein: CASSQGVLADSYEQYF. The rearrangement links TRBV4-1 to TRBJ2-7, with 7 nucleotides matching TRBD2. The CDR3 spans 16 residues. Trimming removed 3 bases from V and 0 bases from J; junction bases left unmatched: 8. Germline V CDR1 and CDR2: MGHRA, YSYEKL.

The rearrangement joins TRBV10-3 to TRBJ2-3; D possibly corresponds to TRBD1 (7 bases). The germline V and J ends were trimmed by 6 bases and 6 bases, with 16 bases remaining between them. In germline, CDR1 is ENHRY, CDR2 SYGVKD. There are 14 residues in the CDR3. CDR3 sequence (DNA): TGTGCCATCAGAGGGGGCGGAGGGTTGGATACGCAGTATTTT. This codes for CAIRGGGGLDTQYF.

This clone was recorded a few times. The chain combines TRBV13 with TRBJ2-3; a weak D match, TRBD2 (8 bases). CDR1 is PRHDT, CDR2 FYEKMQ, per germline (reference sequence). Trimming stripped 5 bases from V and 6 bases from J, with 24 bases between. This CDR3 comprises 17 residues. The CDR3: CASSHRTSRLRGDTQYF. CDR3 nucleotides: TGTGCCAGCAGCCACCGGACTAGCCGCCTCAGGGGGGATACGCAGTATTTT.

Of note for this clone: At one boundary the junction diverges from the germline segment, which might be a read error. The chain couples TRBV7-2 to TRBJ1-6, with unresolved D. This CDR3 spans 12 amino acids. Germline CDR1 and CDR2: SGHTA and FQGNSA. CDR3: CASSSNNSPLHF. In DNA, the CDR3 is TGTGCCAGCAGCTCCAATAATTCACCCCTCCACTTT. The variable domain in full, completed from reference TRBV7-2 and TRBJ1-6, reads GAGVSQSPSNKVTEKGKDVELRCDPISGHTALYWYRQSLGQGLEFLIYFQGNSAPDKSGLPSDRFSAERTGGSVSTLTIQRTQQEDSAVYLCASSSNNSPLHFGNGTRLTVT.

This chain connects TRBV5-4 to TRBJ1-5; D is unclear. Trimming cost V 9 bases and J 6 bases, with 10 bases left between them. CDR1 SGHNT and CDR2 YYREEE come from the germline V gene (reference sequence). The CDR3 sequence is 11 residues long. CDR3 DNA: TGTGCCACGAGGCCCGGTCAGCCCCAGCATTTT. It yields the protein CATRPGQPQHF.

The CDR3 coding sequence is TGCGCCAGCAGTGTAGGACAGGCGGGGATTAACTATGGCTACACCTTC. Its protein product is CASSVGQAGINYGYTF. The V and J genes are TRBV10-1 and TRBJ1-2; 7 bases are shared with TRBD1. CDR3 size: 16 residues. From germline, CDR1 is WNHNN and CDR2 SYGVQD (reference sequence). The J segment lost 1 base and the V segment lost 4 bases, leaving 9 bases of the junction unmatched.

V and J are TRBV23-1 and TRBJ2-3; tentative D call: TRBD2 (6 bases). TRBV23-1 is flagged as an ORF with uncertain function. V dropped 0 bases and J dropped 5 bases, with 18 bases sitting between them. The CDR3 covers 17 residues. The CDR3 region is CASSQSEREKRVDTQYF. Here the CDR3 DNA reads TGCGCCAGCAGTCAATCCGAACGGGAGAAGAGGGTAGATACGCAGTATTTT.

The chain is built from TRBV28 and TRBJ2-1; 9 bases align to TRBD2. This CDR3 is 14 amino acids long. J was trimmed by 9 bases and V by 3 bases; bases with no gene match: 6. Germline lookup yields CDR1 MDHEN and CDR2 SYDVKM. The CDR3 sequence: CASSFSGGRGEQFF. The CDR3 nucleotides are TGTGCCAGCAGTTTTAGCGGGGGCCGAGGTGAGCAGTTCTTC.

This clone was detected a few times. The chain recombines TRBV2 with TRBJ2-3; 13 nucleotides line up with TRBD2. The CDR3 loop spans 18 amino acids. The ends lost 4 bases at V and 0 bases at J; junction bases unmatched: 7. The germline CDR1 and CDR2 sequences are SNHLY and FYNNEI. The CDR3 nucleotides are TGTGCCAGCAGTGGTCGACTAGCGGGAGGCCTTAGCACAGATACGCAGTATTTT. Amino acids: CASSGRLAGGLSTDTQYF. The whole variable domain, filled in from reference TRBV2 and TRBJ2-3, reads EPEVTQTPSHQVTQMGQEVILRCVPISNHLYFYWYRQILGQKVEFLVSFYNNEISEKSEIFDDQFSVERPDGSNFTLKIRSTKLEDSAMYFCASSGRLAGGLSTDTQYFGPGTRLTVL.

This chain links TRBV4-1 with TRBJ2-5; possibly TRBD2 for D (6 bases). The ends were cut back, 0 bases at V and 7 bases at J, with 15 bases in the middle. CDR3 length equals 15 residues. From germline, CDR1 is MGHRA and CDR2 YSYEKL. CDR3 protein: CASSQDGLVGGTQYF. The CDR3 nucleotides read TGCGCCAGCAGCCAAGATGGGTTGGTCGGGGGGACCCAGTACTTC.

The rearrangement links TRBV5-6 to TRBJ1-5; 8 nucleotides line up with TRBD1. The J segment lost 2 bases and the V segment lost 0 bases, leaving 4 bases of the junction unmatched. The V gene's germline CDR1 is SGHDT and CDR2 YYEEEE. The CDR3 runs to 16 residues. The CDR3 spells CASSLGGGQGNQPQHF. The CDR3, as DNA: TGTGCCAGCAGCTTGGGGGGGGGACAGGGCAATCAGCCCCAGCATTTT. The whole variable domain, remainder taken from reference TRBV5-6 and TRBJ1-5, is DAGVTQSPTHLIKTRGQQVTLRCSPKSGHDTVSWYQQALGQGPQFIFQYYEEEERQRGNFPDRFSGHQFPNYSSELNVNALLLGDSALYLCASSLGGGQGNQPQHFGDGTRLSIL.

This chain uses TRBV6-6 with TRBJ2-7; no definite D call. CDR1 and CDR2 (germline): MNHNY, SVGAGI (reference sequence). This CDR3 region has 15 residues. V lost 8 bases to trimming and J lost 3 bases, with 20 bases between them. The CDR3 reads CASCWSIGGDYEQYF. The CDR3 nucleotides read TGTGCCAGCTGTTGGTCGATTGGCGGAGACTACGAGCAGTACTTC.

The CDR3 DNA is TGTGCCAGTAGAAGGACAGGGGACGACAATGAGCAGTTCTTC. Translating gives CASRRTGDDNEQFF. This chain connects TRBV19 to TRBJ2-1; TRBD1 matches at 9 bases. V trimming: 6 bases; J trimming: 5 bases; junction bases outside the gene matches: 5. In germline, CDR1 is LNHDA, CDR2 SQIVND (reference sequence). The CDR3 contains 14 residues.

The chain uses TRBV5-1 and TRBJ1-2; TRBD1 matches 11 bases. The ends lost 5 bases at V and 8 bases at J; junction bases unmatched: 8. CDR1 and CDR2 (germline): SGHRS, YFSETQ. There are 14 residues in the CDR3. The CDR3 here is CASSLDRGQEGYTF. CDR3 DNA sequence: TGCGCCAGCAGTCTGGACAGGGGGCAGGAAGGCTACACCTTC.

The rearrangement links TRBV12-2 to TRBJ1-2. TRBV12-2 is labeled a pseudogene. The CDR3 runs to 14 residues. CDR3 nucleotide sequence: TGTGCAAGTCGTCTTAACTCGGTTCACTATGGCTACACCTTC. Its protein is CASRLNSVHYGYTF.

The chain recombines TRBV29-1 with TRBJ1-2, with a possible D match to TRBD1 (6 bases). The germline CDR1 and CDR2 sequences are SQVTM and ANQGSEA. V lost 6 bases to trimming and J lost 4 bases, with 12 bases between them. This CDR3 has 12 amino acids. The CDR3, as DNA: TGCAGCGTAGCGACAGGAAGCTATGGCTACACCTTC. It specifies CSVATGSYGYTF.